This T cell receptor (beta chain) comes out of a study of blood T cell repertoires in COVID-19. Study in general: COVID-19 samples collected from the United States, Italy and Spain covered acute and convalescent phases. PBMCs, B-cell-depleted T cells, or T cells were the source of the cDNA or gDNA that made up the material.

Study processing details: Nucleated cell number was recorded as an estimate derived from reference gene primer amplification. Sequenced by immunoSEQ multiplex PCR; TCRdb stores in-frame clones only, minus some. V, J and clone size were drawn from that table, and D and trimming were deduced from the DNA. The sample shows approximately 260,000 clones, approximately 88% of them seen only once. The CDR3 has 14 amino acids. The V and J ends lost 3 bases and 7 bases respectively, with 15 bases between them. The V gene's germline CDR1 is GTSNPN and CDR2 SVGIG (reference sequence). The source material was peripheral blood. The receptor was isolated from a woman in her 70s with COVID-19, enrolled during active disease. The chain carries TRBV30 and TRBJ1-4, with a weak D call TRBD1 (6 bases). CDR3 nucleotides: TGTGCCTGGAGCTTTGGGGGAGGGGGTGAAAAACTGTTTTTT. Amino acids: CAWSFGGGGEKLFF.